This TCR beta chain was profiled in a study of early T cells in non-severe SARS-CoV-2 infection (dated by TCRdb to 2020 to 2022). A note on the overall study: TCR sequencing used bulk RNA from unsorted whole blood, so alpha and beta chains could not be paired.

Inclusive of the bounding cysteine and phenylalanine, the CDR3 is 16 residues long. Just CDR3 DNA is preserved here, 48 bases in frame from base 1. CDR1 and CDR2 were assigned from the germline V gene as MNHNS and SASEGT. Unmatched junction bases come to 4, with V trimmed by 0 bases and J by 4 bases. This clonotype was recorded at least ten times. Its antigen target is currently unknown. It has no much larger one-base neighbor in the sample; base qualities were not kept. A case-control design nested within a healthcare worker cohort in London, UK, was used, with weekly nasopharyngeal swab PCR tests and blood sampling performed. Healthcare workers were recruited between 23 and 31 March 2020, during the week of the UK lockdown, and were followed weekly for up to roughly 16 weeks. The library was obtained by 5' RACE. Sequencing was performed on a NextSeq 500. Unique molecular identifiers were attached to individual cDNA molecules in the TCR library protocol so that sequencing error and PCR bias could be corrected. Sequencing covered both TCR alpha and beta chains, and within each sample the abundances of alpha and beta sequences were tightly co-correlated. As for the original processing: Decombinator V4 was used to annotate TCR sequences for V gene, J gene and CDR3. TCRs were defined as expanded if a significant change between any two time points was detected under a Poisson model with p below 0.0001. TCR abundances were normalised to the total number of TCRs sequenced per sample and expressed as counts per million. TRAV1-2 paired with TRAJ12, TRAJ20 or TRAJ33 defined MAIT TCRs, while TRAV10 paired with TRAJ18 defined iNKT TCRs. A search of VDJdb, accessed on 1 November 2021, was run for TCRs annotated to CMV, EBV and SARS-CoV-2, with TCRs annotated for multiple antigens excluded. TCRdb trimmed public reads at Q25 via fastp, called clones via MiXCR and kept in-frame beta chains. Records with the same CDR3 protein are collapsed into one entry carrying the most frequent genes and DNA. None of the V and J calls come from the authors' own analysis; TCRdb made them. The sample has approximately 28,000 distinct CDR3 sequences on record, approximately 4.1% of them singletons. The ten top clones hold 5% to 7.5% of the sample.

Results and caveats for the whole study, not just this receptor: Matching against VDJdb was skewed toward anti-spike CD8 responses, likely underestimated virus-specific expansions, and missed private and CD4 specificities.

Sequencing used whole blood. This chain is built from TRBV6-1 and TRBJ1-5, and 9 junctional nucleotides match TRBD1. The clonotype was recovered from an adult who was a healthcare worker with PCR-confirmed SARS-CoV-2 infection or an uninfected control (not recorded which). The DNA is TGTGCCAGCAGTGAAGCGGAGACAGGGGGGAATCAGCCCCAGCATTTT. Its protein product is CASSEAETGGNQPQHF.